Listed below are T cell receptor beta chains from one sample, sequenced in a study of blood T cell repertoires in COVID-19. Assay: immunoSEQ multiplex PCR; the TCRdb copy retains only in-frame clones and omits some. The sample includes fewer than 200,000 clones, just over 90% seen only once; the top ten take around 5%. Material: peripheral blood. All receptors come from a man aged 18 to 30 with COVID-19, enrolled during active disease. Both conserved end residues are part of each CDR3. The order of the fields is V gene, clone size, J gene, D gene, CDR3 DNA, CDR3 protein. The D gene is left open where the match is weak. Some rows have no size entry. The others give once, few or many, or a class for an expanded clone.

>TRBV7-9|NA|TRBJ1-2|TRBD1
TGTGCCAGCAGCTTAGAGGTGGCAGGGGGAAATGGCTACACCTTC
CASSLEVAGGNGYTF
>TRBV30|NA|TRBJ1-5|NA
TGTGCCTGGAGTGTAGCGGGGGATCAGCCCCAGCATTTT
CAWSVAGDQPQHF
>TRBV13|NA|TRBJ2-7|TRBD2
TGTGCCAGCAGCGGGACTAGCCAACCCTACGAGCAGTACTTC
CASSGTSQPYEQYF
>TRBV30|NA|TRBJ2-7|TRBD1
TGTGCCTGGGAACAGGGGGCGGAATACGAGCAGTACTTC
CAWEQGAEYEQYF
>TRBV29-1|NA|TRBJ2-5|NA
TGCAGCGTTGATGGTCAGGGGCCAGAGACCCAGTACTTC
CSVDGQGPETQYF
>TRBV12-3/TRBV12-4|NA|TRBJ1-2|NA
TGTGCCAGCAGTTATCTGGAGGGCTATGGCTACACCTTC
CASSYLEGYGYTF
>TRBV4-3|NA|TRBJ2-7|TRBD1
TGCGCCAGCAGCCAAGCTCCGGGACAGGGGATCCCCTACGAGCAGTACTTC
CASSQAPGQGIPYEQYF
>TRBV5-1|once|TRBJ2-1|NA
TGCGCCAGCAGCTTGGTGGCGGGATCCTCCTACAATGAGCAGTTCTTC
CASSLVAGSSYNEQFF
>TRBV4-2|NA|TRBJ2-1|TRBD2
TGTGCCAGCAGCCAAGGGGGGCTAGCGGGGTACAATGAGCAGTTCTTC
CASSQGGLAGYNEQFF
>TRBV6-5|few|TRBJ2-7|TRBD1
TGTGCCAGCAGTTACTCGATTACAGGGGTAGGCGAGCAGTACTTC
CASSYSITGVGEQYF
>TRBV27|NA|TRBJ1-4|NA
TGTGCCAGCAGCCCCCGACTTGGACAGACTAATGAAAAACTGCTTTTT
CASSPRLGQTNEKLLF
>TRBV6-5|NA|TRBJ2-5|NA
TGTGCCAGCAGTTACTCGAGGATAGAGACCCAGTACTTC
CASSYSRIETQYF
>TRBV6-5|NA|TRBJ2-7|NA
TGTGCCAGCAGTTACTTTGGAGGGGTCCACGAGCAGTACTTC
CASSYFGGVHEQYF
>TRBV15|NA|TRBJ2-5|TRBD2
TGTGCCACCAGCAGACTAGCGGGAGAGACCCAGTACTTC
CATSRLAGETQYF
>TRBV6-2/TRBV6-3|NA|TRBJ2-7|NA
TGTGCCAGCAGTCGACAGACAAGGATCGCCTACGAGCAGTACTTC
CASSRQTRIAYEQYF
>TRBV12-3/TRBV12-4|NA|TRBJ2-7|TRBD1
TGTGCCAGCAGTTCCCGACAGGGAGAGCAGTACTTC
CASSSRQGEQYF
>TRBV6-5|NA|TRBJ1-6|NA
TGTGCCACGAAGGAAGGGGTTACCTATAATTCACCCCTCCACTTT
CATKEGVTYNSPLHF
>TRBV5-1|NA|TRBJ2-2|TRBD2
TGCGCCAGCAGCTCTGGACTAGCGGAGGCTACCGGGGAGCTGTTTTTT
CASSSGLAEATGELFF
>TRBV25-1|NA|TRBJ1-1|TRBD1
TGTGCCAGCAGCGCCAGACAGGGGTTCACTGAAGCTTTCTTT
CASSARQGFTEAFF
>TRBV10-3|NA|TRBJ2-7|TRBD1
TGTGCCATCAGGGGGGACAGAACCTCCTACGAGCAGTACTTC
CAIRGDRTSYEQYF
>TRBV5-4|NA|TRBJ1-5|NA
TGTGCCAGCAGCTTGGACGGGCAGCCCCAGCATTTT
CASSLDGQPQHF
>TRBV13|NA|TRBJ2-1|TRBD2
TGTGCCAGCAGCCCCAGACTAGCCGTCGGCGATGAGCAGTTCTTC
CASSPRLAVGDEQFF
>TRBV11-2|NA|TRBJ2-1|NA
TGTGCCAGCAGCTTAGCACCGGGGCGGGGATTTAATGAGCAGTTCTTC
CASSLAPGRGFNEQFF
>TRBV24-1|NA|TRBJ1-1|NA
TGTGCCACCAGTGAGGGCCGCTGGACTGAAGCTTTCTTT
CATSEGRWTEAFF
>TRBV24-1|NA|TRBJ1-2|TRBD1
TGTGCCACCAGTGACCCCCGGACAGGCGGGTATGGCTACACCTTC
CATSDPRTGGYGYTF
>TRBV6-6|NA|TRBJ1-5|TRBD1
TGTGCCAGCAGTTACTTGGGACAGCCAAATCAGCCCCAGCATTTT
CASSYLGQPNQPQHF
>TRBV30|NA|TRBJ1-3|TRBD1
TGTGCCTGGAGTCCAGGACAGGGAACGGACACCATATATTTT
CAWSPGQGTDTIYF